A selection of T cell receptor beta chains follows, all from one sample in a study of T cells in Graves' hyperthyroidism and ophthalmopathy. TCRdb re-called the multiplex PCR reads with MiXCR, one entry per CDR3 protein. The table includes around 210,000 distinct CDR3 sequences, about a sixth detected once. Sequences were obtained from blood. Receptor source: a woman in her fifties or sixties with Graves' hyperthyroidism. Both conserved end residues are part of each CDR3. D genes are given only for firm matches.

TRBV20-1	NA	TRBJ1-4	CSARDPGPEKLFF
TRBV7-2	TRBD2	TRBJ2-1	CASSLDTGTNNEQFF
TRBV5-1	NA	TRBJ1-2	CASSLEPADLTRGGYTF
TRBV6-1	TRBD1	TRBJ1-2	CATFKPGQGVGYTF
TRBV3-1	TRBD1	TRBJ1-1	CASSPSGTANTEAFF
TRBV18	NA	TRBJ1-1	CASSPAGEAFF
TRBV20-1	TRBD2	TRBJ2-1	CSARDGASGRRNEQFF
TRBV3-1	NA	TRBJ2-7	CASSQDSDIPYEQYF
TRBV10-2	NA	TRBJ2-3	CASESGTDTQYF
TRBV11-1	TRBD2	TRBJ2-1	CASRSILLAGGTNEQFF
TRBV7-2	NA	TRBJ2-7	CASSLDERAGWDEQYF
TRBV20-1	TRBD1	TRBJ1-1	CSASRTGDDTEAFF
TRBV5-1	NA	TRBJ2-5	CASSLAVRQQETQCF
TRBV7-9	NA	TRBJ2-7	CASSLDVFEQYF
TRBV2	TRBD1	TRBJ1-2	CASSTAGQGFGGYTF
TRBV27	TRBD2	TRBJ2-2	CASSLLSAGGHTGELFF
TRBV7-8	NA	TRBJ2-1	CASSLVDSYNEQFF
TRBV3-1	TRBD2	TRBJ2-5	CASSQDGTSGGETQYF
TRBV7-2	NA	TRBJ2-1	CASSLVFGGPHLNNEQFF
TRBV19	NA	TRBJ2-2	CASSIGSGPNTGELFF
TRBV2	NA	TRBJ1-3	CASKRSGNTIYF